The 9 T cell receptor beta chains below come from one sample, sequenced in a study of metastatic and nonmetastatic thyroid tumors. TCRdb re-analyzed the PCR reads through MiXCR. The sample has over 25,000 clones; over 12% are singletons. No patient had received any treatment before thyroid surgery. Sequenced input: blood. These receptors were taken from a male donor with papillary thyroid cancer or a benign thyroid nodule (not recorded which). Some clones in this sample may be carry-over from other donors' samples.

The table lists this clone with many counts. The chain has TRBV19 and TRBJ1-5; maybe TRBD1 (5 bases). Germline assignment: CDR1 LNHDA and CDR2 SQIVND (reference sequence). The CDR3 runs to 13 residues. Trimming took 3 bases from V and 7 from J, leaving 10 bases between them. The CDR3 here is CASSIGGYQPQHF. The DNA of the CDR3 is TGTGCCAGTAGTATCGGGGGATACCAGCCCCAGCATTTT. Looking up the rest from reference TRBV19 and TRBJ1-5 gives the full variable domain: DGGITQSPKYLFRKEGQNVTLSCEQNLNHDAMYWYRQDPGQGLRLIYYSQIVNDFQKGDIAEGYSVSREKKESFPLTVTSAQKNPTAFYLCASSIGGYQPQHFGDGTRLSIL.

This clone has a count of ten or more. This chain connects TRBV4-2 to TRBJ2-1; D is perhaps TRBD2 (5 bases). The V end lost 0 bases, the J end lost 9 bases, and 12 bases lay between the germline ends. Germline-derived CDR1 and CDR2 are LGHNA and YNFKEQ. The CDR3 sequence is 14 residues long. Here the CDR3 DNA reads TGTGCCAGCAGCCAAGAGGGCGGGTTCAGTGAGCAGTTCTTC. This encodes CASSQEGGFSEQFF.

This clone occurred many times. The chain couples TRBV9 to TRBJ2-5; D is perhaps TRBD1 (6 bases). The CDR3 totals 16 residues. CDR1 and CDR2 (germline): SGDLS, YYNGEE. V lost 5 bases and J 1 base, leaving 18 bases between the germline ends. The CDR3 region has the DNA TGTGCCAGCAGTCGGGATTGGCTACAGGGCCAAGAGACCCAGTACTTC. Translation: CASSRDWLQGQETQYF.

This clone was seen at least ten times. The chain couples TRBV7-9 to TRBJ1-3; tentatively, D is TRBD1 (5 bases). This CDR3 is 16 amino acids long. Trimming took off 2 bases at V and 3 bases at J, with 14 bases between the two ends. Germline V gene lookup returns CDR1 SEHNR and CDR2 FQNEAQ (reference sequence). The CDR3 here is CASSLRPIRDGNTIYF. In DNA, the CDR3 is TGTGCCAGCAGCTTACGACCCATCAGGGATGGAAACACCATATATTTT.

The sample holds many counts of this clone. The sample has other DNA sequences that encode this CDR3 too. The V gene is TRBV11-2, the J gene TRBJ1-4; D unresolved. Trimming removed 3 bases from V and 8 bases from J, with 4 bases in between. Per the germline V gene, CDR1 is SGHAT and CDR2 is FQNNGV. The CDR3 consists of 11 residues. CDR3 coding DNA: TGTGCCAGCAGCTTCGGCGAAAAACTGTTTTTT. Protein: CASSFGEKLFF.

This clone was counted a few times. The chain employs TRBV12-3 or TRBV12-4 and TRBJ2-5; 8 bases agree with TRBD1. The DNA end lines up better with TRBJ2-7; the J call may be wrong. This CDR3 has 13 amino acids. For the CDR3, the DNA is TGTGCCAGCAGTTTGACAGGGGCCTACGAGCAGTACTTC. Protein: CASSLTGAYEQYF.

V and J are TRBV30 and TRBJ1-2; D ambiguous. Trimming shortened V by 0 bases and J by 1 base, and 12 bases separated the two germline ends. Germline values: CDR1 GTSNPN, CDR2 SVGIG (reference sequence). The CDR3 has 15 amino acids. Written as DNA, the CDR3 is TGTGCCTGGAGTGTAGGGCTCCAGCGTAACTATGGCTACACCTTC. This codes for CAWSVGLQRNYGYTF. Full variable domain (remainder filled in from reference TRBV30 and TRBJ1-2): SQTIHQWPATLVQPVGSPLSLECTVEGTSNPNLYWYRQAAGRGLQLLFYSVGIGQISSEVPQNLSASRPQDRQFILSSKKLLLSDSGFYLCAWSVGLQRNYGYTFGSGTRLTVV.

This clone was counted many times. DNA for the CDR3: TGTGCCAGCAGCTTACACGGGACAGGGGGCTGGGATGAGCAGTTCTTC. It is translated as CASSLHGTGGWDEQFF. V and J are TRBV11-2 and TRBJ2-1, with TRBD1 identical over 12 bases. V lost 2 bases and J lost 8; bases outside the gene matches: 7. The CDR3 length is 16 residues. Germline CDR1 SGHAT, CDR2 FQNNGV.

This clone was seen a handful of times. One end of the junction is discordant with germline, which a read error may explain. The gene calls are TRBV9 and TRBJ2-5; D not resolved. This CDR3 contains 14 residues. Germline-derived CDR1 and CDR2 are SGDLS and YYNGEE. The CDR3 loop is CANSVDGIQETQYF. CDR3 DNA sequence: TGTGCCAACAGCGTAGATGGGATACAAGAGACCCAGTACTTC.